This entry describes one TCR beta chain. The target of this receptor is not known. The sample holds no much larger clone one base away, and base qualities are not on file. This sample was included in a study of technical replicates of blood from a handful of donors (dated 2017 in TCRdb). The library was obtained by the immunoSEQ multiplex PCR assay. Sourced from immuneACCESS, this table was stored by TCRdb with only in-frame sequences that have V and J called. A share of the clones is absent; for the studies checked, an unresolved V gene accounts for under half, and the remainder has no known explanation. The sample profile shows around 83,000 clones; 94% of them were found once. 0.26% of the sample lies in the top ten. V lost 8 bases and J lost 4 bases; the stretch between them is 13 bases long. From the cysteine through the phenylalanine, the CDR3 covers 13 amino acids. Left in the record is the CDR3 DNA by itself, 39 bases read in frame from the first base. The germline V gene supplies CDR1 SGHRS and CDR2 YFSETQ.

The origin of this receptor is a human donor in good health. The chain was built from TRBV5-1 and TRBJ1-5; no D gene call is confident. The specimen sequenced was T cells isolated from PBMCs. CDR3 reads: CASSHDINQPQHF. DNA sequence: TGCGCCAGTTCTCATGACATAAATCAGCCCCAGCATTTT.